This T cell receptor beta chain was sequenced during a study of blood T cells in healthy people across ages. With respect to this clonotype: Its antigen remains unidentified.

The study's findings and limits: A strong correlation was seen between TCR beta diversity and naive T cell percentage. Estimated diversity that came from one million T cells was considered an underestimate. Roughly linear age-related decline in beta diversity appeared, significant by age about 40.

A J-beta primer mix and a sample-barcoded 5' primer were used in a second PCR of roughly 6 to 11 cycles. TCRdb reprocessed the 5' RACE reads with MiXCR, giving one entry per CDR3 protein. The table lists 850,000 to 1,100,000 distinct CDR3 sequences, roughly two fifths of them singletons. The V gene lost 3 bases and the J gene lost 0 bases, with 8 bases spanning the gap. The CDR3 is made up of 14 amino acids. Each donor supplied roughly 9 milliliters of peripheral blood. Input material: blood. J is TRBJ1-1 and V is TRBV12-3 or TRBV12-4; D not resolved. This receptor was taken from a man younger than 35 in good health. The CDR3 is CASSFSNLNTEAFF. In DNA form, the CDR3 reads TGTGCCAGCAGTTTCTCCAACCTGAACACTGAAGCTTTCTTT.